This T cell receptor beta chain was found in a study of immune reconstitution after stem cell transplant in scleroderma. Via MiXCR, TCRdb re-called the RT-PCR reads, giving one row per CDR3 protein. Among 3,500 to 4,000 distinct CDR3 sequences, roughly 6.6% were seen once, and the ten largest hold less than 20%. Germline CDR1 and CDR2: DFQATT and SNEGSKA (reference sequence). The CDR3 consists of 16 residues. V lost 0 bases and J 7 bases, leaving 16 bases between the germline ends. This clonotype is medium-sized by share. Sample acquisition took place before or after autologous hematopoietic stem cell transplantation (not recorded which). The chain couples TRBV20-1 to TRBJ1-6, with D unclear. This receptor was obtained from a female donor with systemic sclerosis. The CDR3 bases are TGCAGTGCTAGAGACGAAACCGGAAGGCGGAATTCACCCCTCCACTTT. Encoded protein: CSARDETGRRNSPLHF.